What follows are 25 T cell receptor beta chains derived from one specimen sequenced in a study of blood T cell repertoires in COVID-19. Using immunoSEQ multiplex PCR, the repertoire was profiled, and TCRdb retains in-frame clones only, with some absent. Counted here are some 190,000 clones, more than 80% occurring once; the ten biggest clones make up roughly 8%. Sequenced sample: peripheral blood. The receptor source for this set is a woman aged 55-75 years with acute or convalescent COVID-19.

The J gene is TRBJ1-2, the V gene TRBV13, with 7 bases matching TRBD1. This CDR3 contains 14 residues. The V segment lost 0 bases and the J segment 4 bases; nucleotides outside the gene matches: 2. From germline, CDR1 is PRHDT and CDR2 FYEKMQ (reference sequence). The CDR3 region is CASSLGAGGYGYTF. CDR3 in DNA: TGTGCCAGCAGCTTAGGTGCAGGGGGCTATGGCTACACCTTC.

The J gene is TRBJ2-1, the V gene TRBV19; 12 bases line up with TRBD2. Per the germline V gene, CDR1 is LNHDA and CDR2 is SQIVND (reference sequence). V gave up 4 bases and J gave up 5 bases; unmatched junction bases: 12. The CDR3 runs to 18 residues. CDR3 sequence: CASSTLMTSGSPHNEQFF. The CDR3 DNA sequence: TGTGCCAGTAGTACTCTAATGACTAGCGGGAGTCCCCACAATGAGCAGTTCTTC.

The genes are TRBV5-5 and TRBJ2-7; maybe TRBD1 (6 bases). The CDR3 is made up of 13 amino acids. The ends were cut back, 0 bases at V and 4 bases at J, with 8 bases in the middle. The germline CDR1 and CDR2 sequences are SGHKS and YYEKEE (reference sequence). The CDR3 sequence: CASSLGDRYEQYV. DNA for the CDR3: TGTGCCAGCAGCTTGGGTGACAGGTACGAGCAGTACGTC.

This chain connects TRBV9 to TRBJ2-3; 12 bases agree with TRBD2. Germline CDR1 reads SGDLS; CDR2 reads YYNGEE. Trimming removed 3 bases from V and 4 bases from J; junction bases left unmatched: 6. This CDR3 has 16 amino acids. CDR3 sequence reads: CASSATSGRISDTQYF. In DNA, the CDR3 is TGTGCCAGCAGCGCGACTAGCGGGAGAATTTCAGATACGCAGTATTTT.

The CDR3 is CASRLAGVLVNEQFF. CDR3 bases: TGTGCCAGCAGGCTAGCGGGAGTCCTAGTGAATGAGCAGTTCTTC. The rearrangement joins TRBV6-5 to TRBJ2-1, with 10 bases lining up with TRBD2. The CDR3 runs to 15 residues. Unmatched junction bases numbered 9, after V lost 6 bases and J lost 7 bases. CDR1 MNHEY and CDR2 SVGAGI come from the germline V gene.

There are a few counts of this clone. The chain employs TRBV15 and TRBJ1-3, with D unclear. CDR1 LNHNV and CDR2 YYDKDF come from the germline V gene (reference sequence). V dropped 1 base and J dropped 3 bases, with 7 bases sitting between them. The CDR3 contains 14 residues. The CDR3, as DNA: TGTGCCACCAGCAGAGGTCAAAATGGAAACACCATATATTTT. As protein: CATSRGQNGNTIYF.

The V and J genes are TRBV30 and TRBJ2-3, with 16 bases matching TRBD2. Germline loops: CDR1 GTSNPN, CDR2 SVGIG (reference sequence). V was clipped by 4 bases and J by 5 bases; unmatched bases: 21. CDR3 size: 21 residues. The CDR3 sequence: CAWNRFLTPGTSGRAKDTQYF. Here the CDR3 DNA reads TGTGCCTGGAATCGATTCCTAACCCCTGGGACTAGCGGGAGGGCCAAAGATACGCAGTATTTT.

This clone was seen once. The gene calls are TRBV10-3 and TRBJ2-3; TRBD2 matches at 10 bases. The trim removed 8 bases at V and 0 bases at J, leaving 14 bases unmatched. The germline V gene has CDR1 ENHRY and CDR2 SYGVKD. The CDR3 is 18 residues long. The CDR3 bases are TGTGCCATCGCTGGGGTAGCGGGAGGTTGGTTGAGCACAGATACGCAGTATTTT. Protein product: CAIAGVAGGWLSTDTQYF.

This sequence joins TRBV5-1 and TRBJ2-3; weak D call: TRBD2 (5 bases). The CDR3 extends over 15 amino acids. Between the trimmed V and J ends, which lost 0 bases and 0 bases, there was a span of 8 bases. Germline-derived CDR1 and CDR2 are SGHRS and YFSETQ. The CDR3 DNA sequence: TGCGCCAGCAGCTTGGGGTCTAGCAGCACAGATACGCAGTATTTT. It encodes CASSLGSSSTDTQYF. The full variable domain, completed using reference TRBV5-1 and TRBJ2-3, is KAGVTQTPRYLIKTRGQQVTLSCSPISGHRSVSWYQQTPGQGLQFLFEYFSETQRNKGNFPGRFSGRQFSNSRSEMNVSTLELGDSALYLCASSLGSSSTDTQYFGPGTRLTVL.

This chain connects TRBV24-1 to TRBJ1-2, with 7 nucleotides matching TRBD1. The CDR3 loop spans 14 amino acids. CDR1 and CDR2 (germline): KGHDR, SFDVKD. Trimming cost V 5 bases and J 5 bases; bases outside gene matches: 7. The CDR3 DNA sequence: TGTGCCACCAGTGGAGACAGGGAGGTTTATGGCTACACCTTC. Protein: CATSGDREVYGYTF.

The V gene is TRBV6-6, the J gene TRBJ2-7, with D perhaps TRBD2 (5 bases). CDR3 length: 14 amino acids. The V gene's germline CDR1 is MNHNY and CDR2 SVGAGI (reference sequence). V was pared by 0 bases and J by 0 bases, with 6 bases between. The DNA of the CDR3 is TGTGCCAGCAGTTACTCGGGAGTCTCCTACGAGCAGTACGTC. Amino acid sequence: CASSYSGVSYEQYV.

This clone was recorded a few times. V gene TRBV6-5 combines with J gene TRBJ1-1, with 8 bases that match TRBD1. With 6 bases clipped from V and 6 bases from J, the junction kept 12 bases outside the gene matches. The CDR3 is 15 amino acids. Germline CDR1 MNHEY, CDR2 SVGAGI. CDR3 in amino acids: CASRGTGSIFPEAFF. CDR3 bases: TGTGCCAGCAGGGGGACAGGCTCCATTTTCCCTGAAGCTTTCTTT.

This chain links TRBV25-1 with TRBJ1-1, with D unresolved. The germline V gene has CDR1 MGHDK and CDR2 SYGVNS. The CDR3 runs to 13 residues. Trimming shortened V by 3 bases and J by 7 bases, and 12 bases separated the two germline ends. CDR3 coding DNA: TGTGCCAGCAGTGACCCCGTCCTCTATGAAGCTTTCTTT. Amino acids: CASSDPVLYEAFF.

This clone came up a few times. The chain recombines TRBV29-1 with TRBJ1-2; TRBD1 agrees at 7 bases. CDR3 length equals 14 residues. Germline CDR1 reads SQVTM; CDR2 reads ANQGSEA. The V gene end was trimmed by 4 bases and the J gene end by 8 bases; junction bases not matched to a gene: 13. The CDR3 here is CSVVETGRDFGYTF. The CDR3 DNA reads TGCAGCGTTGTAGAGACAGGGAGAGACTTCGGCTACACCTTC.

This rearrangement joins TRBV5-1 to TRBJ1-4, with D maybe TRBD1 (5 bases). Per germline, CDR1 SGHRS and CDR2 YFSETQ. The CDR3 consists of 15 residues. Trimming removed 4 bases at V and 4 bases at J, with 14 bases between. The CDR3 DNA is TGCGCCAGCAGCCCGGGGGGGAATTTTAATGAAAAACTGTTTTTT. Its protein is CASSPGGNFNEKLFF.

The V and J genes are TRBV9 and TRBJ2-1; D is perhaps TRBD2 (5 bases). Deletions cut 0 bases from V and 8 bases from J, with 12 bases between. The CDR3 is made up of 14 amino acids. Germline values: CDR1 SGDLS, CDR2 YYNGEE. As DNA, the CDR3 is TGTGCCAGCAGCGTAGTGTGGGGAGCAGATGAGCAGTTCTTC. This encodes CASSVVWGADEQFF.

V gene TRBV20-1 combines with J gene TRBJ2-1, with 7 bases lining up with TRBD2. With 2 bases clipped from V and 13 bases from J, the junction kept 5 bases outside the gene matches. CDR1 is DFQATT, CDR2 SNEGSKA, per germline (reference sequence). The CDR3 has 11 residues. DNA of the CDR3: TGCAGTGCTAGACTAGCGGACTCTCAGTTCTTC. Translating it yields CSARLADSQFF.

V usage is TRBV28 and J usage is TRBJ1-6, with TRBD1 matching over 10 bases. CDR1 is MDHEN, CDR2 SYDVKM, per germline. The J segment lost 8 bases and the V segment lost 3 bases, leaving 7 bases of the junction unmatched. There are 16 residues in the CDR3. CDR3 residues: CASSLYGTGADSPLHF. The CDR3 coding sequence is TGTGCCAGCAGTTTGTACGGGACAGGGGCGGATTCACCCCTCCACTTT.

The chain has TRBV6-2 or TRBV6-3 and TRBJ2-5, with TRBD2 identical over 9 bases. The junction had 15 bases not matched to a gene; V was cut back by 3 bases and J by 4 bases. CDR3 length equals 18 residues. Germline-derived CDR1 and CDR2 are MNHEY and SVGEGT. The CDR3 coding sequence is TGTGCCAGCAGTTATCAGGCGGGAGGGCCGGAATTGGGAGAGACCCAGTACTTC. Amino acid sequence: CASSYQAGGPELGETQYF.

This chain uses TRBV4-2 with TRBJ1-5; tentatively, D is TRBD1 (6 bases). The V gene lost 1 base and the J gene lost 4 bases, with 14 bases spanning the gap. The CDR3 is made up of 16 amino acids. The germline V gene encodes CDR1 LGHNA and CDR2 YNFKEQ. CDR3 bases: TGTGCCAGCAGCCAAGCAACGGGACACCAGAATCAGCCCCAGCATTTT. Translated, it gives CASSQATGHQNQPQHF.

The chain recombines TRBV6-6 with TRBJ1-1; 7 bases line up with TRBD1. The CDR3 is 12 amino acids. CDR1 and CDR2 from the germline V gene are MNHNY and SVGAGI (reference sequence). The V segment lost 11 bases and the J segment 5 bases; nucleotides outside the gene matches: 8. In DNA, the CDR3 is TGTGCCGGGAGACAGGGTAATACTGAAGCTTTCTTT. Translating gives CAGRQGNTEAFF.

The chain joins TRBV2 to TRBJ1-5, with 7 bases matching TRBD1. This CDR3 has 14 amino acids. Looked up from germline, CDR1 is SNHLY and CDR2 is FYNNEI. V shed 5 bases, J shed 2 bases, and the junction held 3 bases outside the gene matches. The CDR3: CASSFGQGNQPQHF. The CDR3 coding sequence is TGTGCCAGCAGTTTCGGACAGGGCAATCAGCCCCAGCATTTT.

This sequence joins TRBV6-5 and TRBJ1-6; TRBD1 matches 7 bases. This CDR3 has 15 residues. Germline V lookup: CDR1 MNHEY, CDR2 SVGAGI. The V and J ends lost 2 bases and 7 bases, in that order; junction bases with no gene match: 5. CDR3 nucleotide sequence: TGTGCCAGCAGTTACGAAAGGGACAGCAATTCACCCCTCCACTTT. Amino acids: CASSYERDSNSPLHF.

The CDR3 nucleotides are TGTGCCAGTCGGGAGCCCGCTAACTATGGCTACACCTTC. Its protein is CASREPANYGYTF. The chain couples TRBV19 to TRBJ1-2; the D is unclear. Germline assignment: CDR1 LNHDA and CDR2 SQIVND (reference sequence). The germline V and J ends were trimmed by 8 bases and 0 bases, with 10 bases remaining between them. The CDR3 length is 13 residues.

The rearrangement uses TRBV19 and TRBJ1-5, with D unresolved. This CDR3 is built from 18 residues. Germline-derived CDR1 and CDR2 are LNHDA and SQIVND (reference sequence). Trimming left V 3 bases short and J 2 bases short, with 20 bases between. As DNA, the CDR3 is TGTGCCAGTAGTATCAGCGATACTGGGTCGGCGGGCAATCAGCCCCAGCATTTT. Amino acids: CASSISDTGSAGNQPQHF.